This TCR beta chain was sequenced during a study of cytomegalovirus exposure and HLA in healthy donors. Study in general: Per a later analysis, the 666 first-cohort and under 150 validation repertoires shared one platform.

As to this clone: Its target is not known.

The V end lost 1 base, the J end lost 5 bases, and 7 bases lay between the germline ends. CDR3 length: 13 residues. Germline V gives CDR1 LNHDA, CDR2 SQIVND (reference sequence). Study-level results: There were under 200 TCR beta chains listed as cytomegalovirus-associated.

The method was immunoSEQ multiplex PCR; TCRdb's version includes in-frame clones alone and lacks a portion of them. The table includes under 150,000 clones, approximately 86% detected once. The V call is TRBV19, the J call TRBJ2-3; D gene unclear. The specimen sequenced was PBMCs. The clonotype was recovered from a woman under 30 in good health and CMV-seropositive. The DNA for the CDR3 is TGTGCCAGTAGTATAGGGTGGAGAGATACGCAGTATTTT. Encoded protein: CASSIGWRDTQYF.